The entry below gives a single T cell receptor beta chain sequence along with its context. No antigen is known for it. These data are taken from a study of cytomegalovirus exposure and HLA in healthy donors. Study in general: As an earlier analysis found, 180 million or so T cells yielded approximately 110 million unique TCR beta sequences.

The PCR employed 60 Vbeta primers together with 13 Jbeta primers. TCRdb keeps only in-frame clones here, not all; method: immunoSEQ multiplex PCR. Of about 180,000 clones listed, 65% to 85% were seen once; the top ten hold over 2%. This CDR3 contains 14 residues. Per germline, CDR1 SGHRS and CDR2 YFSETQ. J lost 2 bases, V lost 7 bases, and 5 bases had no gene match. Study-level points and caveats: Researchers reportedly found TCR beta sequences accurately predicted most subjects' HLA-A and HLA-B alleles. Among TCR sequences, most were rare, though some public TCRs appeared in many donors. Later genetic work tied a missense DCLRE1C variant to beta-chain V and J trimming.

The receptor's source is a man aged 55 to 70 in good health and CMV-seronegative. The specimen sequenced was PBMCs. J is TRBJ2-2 and V is TRBV5-1, with 7 bases matching TRBD1. The CDR3 protein is CASGRDSNTGELFF. CDR3 DNA sequence: TGCGCCAGCGGCCGGGACAGTAACACCGGGGAGCTGTTTTTT.